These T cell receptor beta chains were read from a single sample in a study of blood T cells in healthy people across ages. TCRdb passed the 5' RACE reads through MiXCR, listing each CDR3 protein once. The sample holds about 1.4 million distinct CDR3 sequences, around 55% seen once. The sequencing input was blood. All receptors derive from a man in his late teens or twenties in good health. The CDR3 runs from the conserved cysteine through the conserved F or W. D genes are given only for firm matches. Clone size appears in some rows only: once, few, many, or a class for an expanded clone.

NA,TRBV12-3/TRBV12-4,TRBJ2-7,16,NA,TGTGCCAGCAGTTTTTCTCTGGACAGAAGTCCCTACGAGCAGTACTTC,CASSFSLDRSPYEQYF
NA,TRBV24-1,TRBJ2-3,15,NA,TGTGCCACCAGTGATTTGGACAGTAGCACAGATACGCAGTATTTT,CATSDLDSSTDTQYF
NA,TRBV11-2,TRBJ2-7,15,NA,TGTGCCGGCAGCCCCACCGTGTTGGGCAGCTACGAGCAGTACTTC,CAGSPTVLGSYEQYF
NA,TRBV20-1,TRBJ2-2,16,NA,TGCAGTGTCTCGGGACAAGAAGCAGACCAGGAAGGGGAGCTGTTTTTT,CSVSGQEADQEGELFF
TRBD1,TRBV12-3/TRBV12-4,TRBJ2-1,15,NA,TGTGCCAGCAACCCTCGGGACAGGGAATCCAATGAGCAGTTCTTC,CASNPRDRESNEQFF
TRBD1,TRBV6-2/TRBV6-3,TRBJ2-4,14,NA,TGTGCCAGCAGTTACGGGACAGAGTCCTACGGGCAGTACTTC,CASSYGTESYGQYF
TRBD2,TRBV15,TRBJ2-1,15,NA,TGTGCCACCGCGTCCGGGACTAGCGGGGTCAATGAGCAGTTCTTC,CATASGTSGVNEQFF
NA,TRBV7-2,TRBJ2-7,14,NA,TGTGCCAGCGGCCGGGGCACCTACTCCTACGAGCAGTACTTC,CASGRGTYSYEQYF
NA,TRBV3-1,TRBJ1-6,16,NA,TGTGCCAGCAGCCAAGATCTAATGAGGGGTAGTTCACCCCTCCACTTT,CASSQDLMRGSSPLHF
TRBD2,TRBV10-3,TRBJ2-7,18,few,TGTGCCATCAGCGATAGCGCCAATAGCGGGAGGGACTCCTACGAGCAGTACTTC,CAISDSANSGRDSYEQYF
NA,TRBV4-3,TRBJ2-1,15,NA,TGCGCCAGCAGCCAAGGACCGACTTCCTACAATGAGCAGTTCTTC,CASSQGPTSYNEQFF
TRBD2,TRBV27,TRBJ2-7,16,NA,TGTGCCAGCAGTTTAGGGTCTAGCGGGAGTTCTTACGAGCAGTACTTC,CASSLGSSGSSYEQYF
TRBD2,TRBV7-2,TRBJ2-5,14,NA,TGTGCCACCCCGGGGAGGGACCTCCAAGAGACCCAGTACTTC,CATPGRDLQETQYF
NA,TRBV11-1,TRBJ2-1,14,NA,TGTGCCAGCAGCTTAGCTGTGGGTGGAACGGAGCAGTTCTTC,CASSLAVGGTEQFF
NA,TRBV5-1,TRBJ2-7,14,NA,TGCGCCAGCAGCACCCGACAGGCCCCCTACGAGCAGTACTTC,CASSTRQAPYEQYF
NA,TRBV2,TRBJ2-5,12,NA,TGTGCCAGACGCGCCATTGGGGAGACCCAGTACTTC,CARRAIGETQYF
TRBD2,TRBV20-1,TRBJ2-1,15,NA,TGCAGTGCTAGAGATCCCCGGCTAGCGGACAATGAGCAGTTCTTC,CSARDPRLADNEQFF
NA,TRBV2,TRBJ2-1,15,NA,TGTGCCAGCAGTGTGGGTGCTAACCTCTACAATGAGCAGTTCTTC,CASSVGANLYNEQFF
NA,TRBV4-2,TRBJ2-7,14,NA,TGTGCCAGCAGCCAAGAGTTTGGGGGGTTCGAGCAGTACTTC,CASSQEFGGFEQYF